The T cell receptor beta chain under discussion was sequenced for a study of T cells in Graves' hyperthyroidism and ophthalmopathy. Findings of the study overall: Most clonotypes expanded in the thyroid (above 0.001) were also present in blood.

This CDR3 has 14 residues. Losses at the gene ends were 6 bases for V and 5 bases for J; bases not matched to a gene: 3. Germline V gene lookup returns CDR1 SEHNR and CDR2 FQNEAQ (reference sequence). Template material for amplifying TCR beta CDR3 regions consisted of RNA transcripts. A set of HTBI primers served as the primers for a first-round RT-PCR of the TCR CDR3. One entry per CDR3 protein results from TCRdb running MiXCR on the multiplex PCR reads. Here the sample spans around 450,000 distinct CDR3 sequences, more than 15% being singletons. In making diagnoses, clinical symptoms, serum thyroxine and TRAb, thyroid ultrasound and orbital computed tomography were all used. This clonotype was counted at least ten times. Its antigen is undetermined.

This TCR derives from a woman younger than 35 with Graves' hyperthyroidism. The source material was blood. The chain employs TRBV7-9 and TRBJ2-2; 10 bases line up with TRBD1. CDR3 nucleotide sequence: TGTGCCAGCAGAGCGGGACAGGGGACCGGGGAGCTGTTTTTT. It translates to CASRAGQGTGELFF.